These 3 T cell receptor beta chains were all obtained from the same sample, sequenced in a study of shared clonotypes between healthy human individuals. Here immunoSEQ multiplex PCR was the method, and the copy in TCRdb shows in-frame clones only, minus some. Of around 430,000 clones in the sample, roughly 77% were seen once. Sequenced sample: PBMCs. These TCRs come from a woman in her thirties or forties in good health. Some clones in this sample may be carry-over from other donors' samples.

This chain connects TRBV28 to TRBJ2-1; D uncertain. The CDR3 consists of 12 residues. Between the trimmed V and J ends, which lost 6 bases and 8 bases, there was a span of 11 bases. Per germline, CDR1 MDHEN and CDR2 SYDVKM. The chain's CDR3 is CASRSERDEQFF. DNA for the CDR3: TGTGCCAGCAGATCAGAGCGAGATGAGCAGTTCTTC. The full variable domain, with the rest looked up from reference TRBV28 and TRBJ2-1, is DVKVTQSSRYLVKRTGEKVFLECVQDMDHENMFWYRQDPGLGLRLIYFSYDVKMKEKGDIPEGYSVSREKKERFSLILESASTNQTSMYLCASRSERDEQFFGPGTRLTVL.

This rearrangement joins TRBV2 to TRBJ1-2; possibly TRBD1 for D (6 bases). Germline V gives CDR1 SNHLY, CDR2 FYNNEI. Trimming shortened V by 0 bases and J by 8 bases, and 19 bases separated the two germline ends. This CDR3 contains 16 residues. CDR3 residues: CASSEARQAPFRGYTF. The CDR3 region has the DNA TGTGCCAGCAGTGAAGCACGACAGGCCCCTTTCCGAGGCTACACCTTC.

J is TRBJ1-5 and V is TRBV10-3; possible D gene TRBD1, 6 bases. Trimming pared 2 bases from V and 5 bases from J, leaving 13 bases between. Per the germline V gene, CDR1 is ENHRY and CDR2 is SYGVKD. The CDR3 extends over 15 amino acids. CDR3 coding DNA: TGTGCCATCAGTGAGACAGGGAAAAGCGATCAGCCCCAGCATTTT. Translating it yields CAISETGKSDQPQHF.